This T cell receptor beta chain was sequenced in a study of CD8 T cells in ankylosing spondylitis. General study points: Matched ankylosing spondylitis synovial fluid reportedly contained a significantly enriched population of disease-linked clones. Clones linked with disease were CD8+ and fairly uncommon in the peripheral blood. Among TCR beta sequences, a motif of eight highly homologous variants appeared characteristic of ankylosing spondylitis blood.

TCRdb reprocessed the 5' RACE reads with MiXCR, giving one entry per CDR3 protein. The table lists approximately 220,000 distinct CDR3 sequences, about 17% of them singletons, with roughly 43% in the top ten. CDR3 length: 13 residues. Germline V gene sequence: CDR1 SQVTM, CDR2 ANQGSEA. With V trimmed by 3 bases and J by 6 bases, 5 bases remained unmatched. Many counts were recorded for this clonotype. The antigen is unknown. What was sequenced was blood, either unsorted or a sorted T cell fraction (not recorded which). This TCR came from a male donor with ankylosing spondylitis. This rearrangement joins TRBV29-1 to TRBJ2-7; TRBD1 agrees at 10 bases. This CDR3 is CSVDGTGAGEQYF. CDR3 DNA sequence: TGCAGCGTTGACGGGACAGGGGCGGGCGAGCAGTACTTC.